What follows are 5 T cell receptor beta chains derived from one specimen sequenced in a study of cytomegalovirus exposure and HLA in healthy donors. The PCR used 60 Vbeta and 13 Jbeta primers. Data came from immunoSEQ multiplex PCR; TCRdb stores just in-frame clones and leaves some out. The sample includes a few hundred thousand clones, about 80% seen only once; the top ten take about 10%. Sequencing input: PBMCs. These receptors all come from a woman in her forties or fifties in good health and CMV-seropositive.

The chain couples TRBV6-1 to TRBJ2-6; D remains ambiguous. The CDR3 totals 14 residues. Looked up from germline, CDR1 is MNHNS and CDR2 is SASEGT. V lost 7 bases and J lost 0, with 7 bases in between. CDR3 loop: CASKPSSGANVLTF. The CDR3 DNA follows: TGTGCCAGCAAACCGAGCTCTGGGGCCAACGTCCTGACTTTC.

This sequence joins TRBV7-2 and TRBJ1-3, with D tentatively TRBD1 (6 bases). Trimming removed 1 base at V and 5 bases at J, with 12 bases between. This CDR3 comprises 15 residues. CDR1 is SGHTA, CDR2 FQGNSA, per germline. Written as DNA, the CDR3 is TGTGCCAGCAGCTTAGGTACAGGGTGGCGAAACACCATATATTTT. It is translated as CASSLGTGWRNTIYF.

This chain uses TRBV7-2 with TRBJ1-1; D possibly corresponds to TRBD1 (6 bases). The CDR3 covers 12 residues. Trimming took 3 bases from V and 6 from J, leaving 8 bases between them. From germline, CDR1 is SGHTA and CDR2 FQGNSA. The chain's CDR3 is CASSFEGAEAFF. CDR3 DNA sequence: TGTGCCAGCAGCTTTGAGGGGGCTGAAGCTTTCTTT.

The chain uses TRBV6-6 and TRBJ1-4; D gene ambiguous. Germline CDR1 and CDR2: MNHNY and SVGAGI (reference sequence). The V gene lost 6 bases and the J gene lost 0 bases, with 8 bases spanning the gap. The CDR3 length is 14 residues. The CDR3 reads CASRPGSTNEKLFF. The CDR3 nucleotides are TGTGCCAGCAGGCCGGGATCAACTAATGAAAAACTGTTTTTT.

The CDR3, as DNA: TGCGCCAGCAGCCCGGGACAGGATGTCTACGAGCAGTACTTC. It yields the protein CASSPGQDVYEQYF. The V and J genes are TRBV10-2 and TRBJ2-5, with 8 bases aligning to TRBD1. The J call could be wrong; TRBJ2-7 is a better fit for the DNA end. CDR1 and CDR2 from the germline V gene are WSHSY and SAAADI. The CDR3 totals 14 residues.